Presented here are 28 T cell receptor beta chains from one specimen sequenced in a study of blood T cell repertoires in COVID-19. Libraries were prepared by immunoSEQ multiplex PCR; TCRdb keeps only in-frame clonotypes and omits some of them. Of approximately 220,000 clones listed, 75% to 85% are singletons. What was sequenced was PBMCs or T cells enriched from blood (not recorded which). These receptors originate from a woman between 35 and 50 years old with acute COVID-19.

V usage is TRBV6-2 or TRBV6-3 and J usage is TRBJ2-5, with a tentative D call TRBD1 (5 bases). Between the trimmed V and J ends, which lost 5 bases and 5 bases, there was a span of 9 bases. Germline CDR1 is MNHEY and CDR2 is SVGEGT. The CDR3 spans 12 residues. CDR3 sequence reads: CASSQGWETQYF. The CDR3 coding sequence is TGTGCCAGCAGTCAGGGATGGGAGACCCAGTACTTC.

In nucleotides, the CDR3 is TGTGCCAGTATTTACAGGGGATCGCACACTGAAGCTTTCTTT. Its translation: CASIYRGSHTEAFF. V and J are TRBV19 and TRBJ1-1; 7 bases line up with TRBD1. Germline loops: CDR1 LNHDA, CDR2 SQIVND (reference sequence). The trim removed 7 bases at V and 3 bases at J, leaving 8 bases unmatched. The CDR3 spans 14 residues.

This chain links TRBV5-4 with TRBJ2-5; possibly TRBD2 for D (6 bases). Between the trimmed V and J ends, which lost 4 bases and 5 bases, there was a span of 21 bases. The CDR3 length is 16 residues. CDR1 and CDR2 (germline): SGHNT, YYREEE (reference sequence). The CDR3: CASSAGTSRSRETQYF. The DNA of the CDR3 is TGTGCCAGCAGCGCCGGGACTTCCCGATCTAGGGAGACCCAGTACTTC.

The V call is TRBV25-1, the J call TRBJ1-1; D is uncertain. Trimming removed 4 bases at V and 7 bases at J, with 10 bases between. The CDR3 loop spans 12 amino acids. Germline V gives CDR1 MGHDK, CDR2 SYGVNS. The CDR3 DNA reads as TGTGCCAGCAGTGCCATTTACGGTGAAGCTTTCTTT. It is translated as CASSAIYGEAFF.

J is TRBJ1-5 and V is TRBV6-6, with a possible D match to TRBD1 (6 bases). V was cut by 2 bases and J by 7 bases, with 18 bases left in between. Germline V gene data show CDR1 as MNHNY and CDR2 as SVGAGI (reference sequence). The CDR3 has 16 amino acids. The chain's CDR3 is CASSYDATLGGQPQHF. The CDR3 nucleotides read TGTGCCAGCAGTTACGACGCTACCTTAGGGGGACAGCCCCAGCATTTT.

The sample holds a few counts of this clone. CDR3 bases: TGCGCCAGCAGCTCTTCTTATAGCGGGAGGGAGGACAATGAGCAGTTCTTC. Translation: CASSSSYSGREDNEQFF. The rearrangement uses TRBV5-1 and TRBJ2-1; 11 bases are shared with TRBD2. CDR3 length: 17 residues. Germline-derived CDR1 and CDR2 are SGHRS and YFSETQ. V lost 3 bases to trimming and J lost 5 bases; unmatched junction nucleotides: 10.

This chain uses TRBV5-1 with TRBJ2-1, with D perhaps matching TRBD2 (7 bases). Trimming removed 4 bases from V and 0 bases from J, with 11 bases in between. The CDR3 is 15 residues long. Germline values: CDR1 SGHRS, CDR2 YFSETQ. This chain's CDR3 is CASSGGAGSYNEQFF. The CDR3 region has the DNA TGCGCCAGCAGCGGGGGGGCCGGCTCCTACAATGAGCAGTTCTTC.

CDR3: CASSLVAGAFLNTEAFF. DNA for the CDR3: TGTGCCAGCAGTTTAGTGGCAGGGGCCTTTTTGAACACTGAAGCTTTCTTT. This sequence joins TRBV28 and TRBJ1-1; D possibly corresponds to TRBD1 (6 bases). V was shortened by 2 bases and J by 0 bases, with 16 bases between the two germline ends. Germline V gene sequence: CDR1 MDHEN, CDR2 SYDVKM. CDR3 length equals 17 residues. The full variable domain, completed using reference TRBV28 and TRBJ1-1, is DVKVTQSSRYLVKRTGEKVFLECVQDMDHENMFWYRQDPGLGLRLIYFSYDVKMKEKGDIPEGYSVSREKKERFSLILESASTNQTSMYLCASSLVAGAFLNTEAFFGQGTRLTVV.

The chain uses TRBV10-3 and TRBJ2-5; 8 bases fit TRBD2. The length of the CDR3 is 14 residues. Germline V CDR1 and CDR2: ENHRY, SYGVKD. With 8 bases clipped from V and 2 bases from J, the junction kept 7 bases outside the gene matches. CDR3 sequence: CAIQGSGDQETQYF. DNA for the CDR3: TGTGCCATCCAGGGTAGCGGGGATCAAGAGACCCAGTACTTC.

V and J are TRBV7-2 and TRBJ2-2, with unresolved D. The CDR3 covers 13 residues. Germline values: CDR1 SGHTA, CDR2 FQGNSA. The V and J ends lost 3 bases and 4 bases respectively, with 6 bases between them. CDR3 in DNA: TGTGCCAGCAGCTTGGGCATCACCGGGGAGCTGTTTTTT. It encodes CASSLGITGELFF.

The chain recombines TRBV6-2 or TRBV6-3 with TRBJ1-5; no definite D call. V gave up 2 bases and J gave up 1 base, with 9 bases separating them. The CDR3 is 15 residues long. Germline CDR1 MNHEY, CDR2 SVGEGT. As DNA, the CDR3 is TGTGCCAGCAGTTACGGGAGTGAGAGCAATCAGCCCCAGCATTTT. As protein: CASSYGSESNQPQHF.

V usage is TRBV29-1 and J usage is TRBJ2-1; 10 nucleotides line up with TRBD2. Losses at the gene ends were 4 bases for V and 0 bases for J; bases not matched to a gene: 6. Germline values: CDR1 SQVTM, CDR2 ANQGSEA. The CDR3 length is 16 residues. This CDR3 is CSVASSGGHSYNEQFF. DNA for the CDR3: TGCAGCGTTGCATCTAGCGGGGGTCACTCCTACAATGAGCAGTTCTTC.

The rearrangement uses TRBV14 and TRBJ1-6, with D unresolved. Germline V gene lookup returns CDR1 SGHDN and CDR2 FVKESK. V was trimmed by 1 base and J by 7 bases, leaving 14 bases between them. There are 16 residues in the CDR3. CDR3 protein: CASSQAFGVGNSPLHF. CDR3 nucleotides: TGTGCCAGCAGCCAAGCATTTGGAGTTGGGAATTCACCCCTCCACTTT.

The CDR3 is CASMRAGVYEQYF. As DNA, the CDR3 is TGTGCCAGCATGAGGGCAGGGGTCTACGAGCAGTACTTC. The chain joins TRBV6-5 to TRBJ2-7; possible D gene TRBD1, 6 bases. Germline CDR1 reads MNHEY; CDR2 reads SVGAGI. The CDR3 length is 13 residues. Trimming shortened V by 7 bases and J by 3 bases, and 13 bases separated the two germline ends.

The rearrangement joins TRBV7-3 to TRBJ2-1; TRBD2 agrees at 8 bases. Germline loops: CDR1 SGHTA, CDR2 FQGTGA. The CDR3 length is 15 residues. V was clipped by 5 bases and J by 4 bases; unmatched bases: 7. Here the CDR3 reads CASSEPGLDYNEQFF. The CDR3 nucleotides are TGTGCCAGCAGCGAACCGGGACTAGATTACAATGAGCAGTTCTTC.

The chain uses TRBV18 and TRBJ1-2; TRBD1 agrees at 8 bases. The CDR3 is 15 amino acids. CDR1 is KGHSH, CDR2 LQKENI, per germline. V lost 2 bases to trimming and J lost 4 bases; unmatched junction nucleotides: 6. The CDR3 loop reads CASSPGQGLRYGYTF. The CDR3 nucleotides are TGTGCCAGCTCACCAGGACAGGGCCTACGCTATGGCTACACCTTC.

This chain joins TRBV7-8 and TRBJ2-1, with TRBD2 matching 9 bases. The ends lost 6 bases at V and 8 bases at J; junction bases unmatched: 11. Germline V gene lookup returns CDR1 SGHVS and CDR2 FQNEAQ. The CDR3 extends over 15 amino acids. The CDR3 here is CASSSSSGRADEQFF. The CDR3 coding sequence is TGTGCCAGCAGTTCTAGTAGCGGGAGAGCCGATGAGCAGTTCTTC.

This clone was counted only a few times. The V call is TRBV10-3, the J call TRBJ1-2; TRBD1 aligns across 9 bases. This CDR3 has 13 amino acids. Germline V lookup: CDR1 ENHRY, CDR2 SYGVKD. After removal of 6 bases from V and 7 bases from J, the junction contained 6 bases not matched to a gene. Written as DNA, the CDR3 is TGTGCCATCAGCGAACAGGGGGCTCGTGGCTACACCTTC. This translates into CAISEQGARGYTF.

This chain links TRBV11-2 with TRBJ2-2; 8 bases fit TRBD2. J was trimmed by 8 bases and V by 4 bases; bases with no gene match: 15. This CDR3 spans 17 amino acids. Germline V gene lookup returns CDR1 SGHAT and CDR2 FQNNGV. This CDR3 reads CASSSGRFSGEKGELFF. CDR3 nucleotide sequence: TGTGCCAGCAGCTCAGGGCGGTTTAGCGGGGAAAAAGGGGAGCTGTTTTTT.

On this clone: Within the sample, other DNA sequences also encode this same CDR3. This rearrangement joins TRBV11-3 to TRBJ2-5, with D possibly TRBD1 on 5 matching bases. The CDR3 is 14 residues long. Germline-derived CDR1 and CDR2 are SGHNT and YENEEA. V shed 1 base and J shed 5 bases, with 11 bases lying between them. The CDR3 nucleotides are TGTGCCAGCAGCTTAGGGGGCAGTCAGGAGACCCAGTACTTC. This codes for CASSLGGSQETQYF.

This chain connects TRBV10-3 to TRBJ2-5, with 8 positions matching TRBD2. The CDR3 length is 15 residues. V was pared by 3 bases and J by 1 base, with 4 bases of the junction left unmatched. Per the germline V gene, CDR1 is ENHRY and CDR2 is SYGVKD. The CDR3 is CAISDGGGAQETQYF. CDR3 sequence (DNA): TGTGCCATCAGTGACGGGGGGGGAGCCCAAGAGACCCAGTACTTC.

This clone was observed once. This sequence joins TRBV4-1 and TRBJ1-3; D gene ambiguous. V was cut by 0 bases and J by 0 bases, with 12 bases left in between. The CDR3 loop spans 17 amino acids. Germline V lookup: CDR1 MGHRA, CDR2 YSYEKL. CDR3 in DNA: TGCGCCAGCAGCCAAGATCTCCGCGGCCACTCTGGAAACACCATATATTTT. It is translated as CASSQDLRGHSGNTIYF.

This chain uses TRBV28 with TRBJ2-3, with 7 bases identical to TRBD2. Trimming removed 4 bases from V and 2 bases from J; junction bases left unmatched: 12. Looked up from germline, CDR1 is MDHEN and CDR2 is SYDVKM. There are 17 residues in the CDR3. CDR3 loop: CASSWAGPSGYTDTQYF. The DNA for the CDR3 is TGTGCCAGCAGTTGGGCAGGGCCTAGCGGATACACAGATACGCAGTATTTT.

The rearrangement joins TRBV18 to TRBJ2-6, with a possible D match to TRBD1 (5 bases). The CDR3 runs 17 residues. Germline CDR1 is KGHSH and CDR2 is LQKENI. V lost 0 bases to trimming and J lost 1 base, with 10 bases between them. CDR3 loop: CASSPPQGTSGANVLTF. The CDR3 nucleotides read TGTGCCAGCTCACCACCTCAGGGAACATCTGGGGCCAACGTCCTGACTTTC.

This clone was recorded only once. CDR3 DNA sequence: TGTGCCAGTAGTATTACGGCGCAGGGCCATGGCTACACCTTC. The encoded protein is CASSITAQGHGYTF. The chain couples TRBV19 to TRBJ1-2; a weak D match, TRBD1 (5 bases). V was cut by 3 bases and J by 6 bases, with 14 bases left in between. Germline V gene data show CDR1 as LNHDA and CDR2 as SQIVND (reference sequence). This CDR3 contains 14 residues.

This rearrangement joins TRBV7-6 to TRBJ1-6, with 11 bases identical to TRBD1. The germline CDR1 and CDR2 sequences are SGHVS and FNYEAQ. V lost 0 bases, J lost 10 bases, and 8 bases stayed unmatched. The CDR3 sequence is 17 residues long. The CDR3 is CASSLASGQGAVSPLHF. The CDR3 bases are TGTGCCAGCAGCTTAGCGTCAGGACAGGGGGCTGTCTCACCCCTCCACTTT.

This chain links TRBV4-3 with TRBJ2-1; tentatively, D is TRBD2 (5 bases). The CDR3 is 17 amino acids. Looked up from germline, CDR1 is LGHNA and CDR2 is YSLEER. Between the trimmed V and J ends, which lost 0 bases and 7 bases, there was a span of 19 bases. CDR3 nucleotides: TGCGCCAGCAGCCAAGACCCTAGCCCAAGAAGCGATAATGAGCAGTTCTTC. This encodes CASSQDPSPRSDNEQFF.

V and J are TRBV7-9 and TRBJ2-7, with 9 bases matching TRBD2. CDR1 is SEHNR, CDR2 FQNEAQ, per germline (reference sequence). This CDR3 is 19 amino acids long. The trim removed 2 bases at V and 6 bases at J, leaving 20 bases unmatched. The CDR3 bases are TGTGCCAGCAGCTTACGGGGAGAAGAAGGACTCGCGGGGGGGTTCGAGCAGTACTTC. It is translated as CASSLRGEEGLAGGFEQYF.